This TCR beta chain was sequenced during a study of blood T cell repertoires in COVID-19. Looking at the study overall: From the United States, Italy and Spain came samples of acute and convalescent COVID-19.

Germline V gene data show CDR1 as SGHAT and CDR2 as FQNNGV. This CDR3 is 18 amino acids long. Germline trimming cut 5 bases from V and 0 bases from J; bases unmatched to any gene: 11. TCRdb's copy holds only in-frame clones and misses some; the assay was immunoSEQ multiplex PCR. The data hold 65,000 to 90,000 clones, with 85% to 90% observed a single time. The sample was peripheral blood. This rearrangement joins TRBV11-2 to TRBJ2-7, with TRBD2 identical over 12 bases. The TCR sequence derives from a woman of 80 years or more in a cohort sampled during active or convalescent COVID-19. The CDR3 sequence is CASSLRTSGTESSYEQYV. Here the CDR3 DNA reads TGTGCCAGCAGCCTCAGGACTAGCGGGACCGAGAGCTCCTACGAGCAGTACGTC.